This entry lists 8 T cell receptor beta chains sequenced from one sample in a study of radiotherapy plus CTLA-4 blockade in lung cancer (dated by TCRdb to between 2017 and 2018). Libraries were made using the immunoSEQ multiplex PCR assay. The source is immuneACCESS, and TCRdb retained only in-frame sequences with V and J called. Part of the clones is not carried over; for the studies checked, unresolved V genes explain less than half of this, and the remainder is unexplained. Across this sample there are 35,000 to 45,000 clones, with 65% to 75% seen only once. Clones ranked in the top ten supply roughly 25% of the sample. The specimen was peripheral blood, collected from a patient treated with radiotherapy plus ipilimumab. These receptor sequences come from a human donor with non-small cell lung cancer who had a partial response to radiotherapy plus ipilimumab.

This clone was counted a single time. This chain connects TRBV4-1 to TRBJ1-2; TRBD1 is a possible D gene (5 bases). Germline V CDR1 and CDR2: MGHRA, YSYEKL. The CDR3 runs to 16 residues. V was cut by 2 bases and J by 6 bases, with 19 bases left in between. This chain's CDR3 is CASSQPTGPLANGYTF. The DNA for the CDR3 is TGCGCCAGCAGCCAACCTACAGGTCCCCTTGCGAATGGCTACACCTTC.

The J gene is TRBJ1-1, the V gene TRBV6-6; D is perhaps TRBD1 (5 bases). Trimming took 5 bases from V and 6 from J, leaving 13 bases between them. CDR3 length: 13 amino acids. CDR1 and CDR2 from the germline V gene are MNHNY and SVGAGI (reference sequence). The CDR3 DNA is TGTGCCAGCAGTCTTAGGGGCCCCGCTGAAGCTTTCTTT. Translation: CASSLRGPAEAFF.

This clone showed up just a few times. The gene calls are TRBV5-1 and TRBJ2-5; the D is unclear. Germline V gene data show CDR1 as SGHRS and CDR2 as YFSETQ. Deletions cut 4 bases from V and 1 base from J, with 11 bases between. The CDR3 length is 14 residues. The CDR3 spells CASSLRSVQETQYF. The CDR3 nucleotides read TGCGCCAGCAGCCTCCGGTCGGTCCAAGAGACCCAGTACTTC.

The table lists this clone with a count of one. This rearrangement joins TRBV6-6 to TRBJ2-7; 7 nucleotides match TRBD2. Trimming took 0 bases from V and 5 from J; bases not matched to a gene: 4. The CDR3 is made up of 14 amino acids. Germline-derived CDR1 and CDR2 are MNHNY and SVGAGI (reference sequence). DNA for the CDR3: TGTGCCAGCAGTTACTCCGGGACTATAAACGAGCAGTACTTC. Its protein product is CASSYSGTINEQYF.

The chain employs TRBV16 and TRBJ2-2; TRBD1 is a possible D gene (6 bases). Deletions cut 0 bases from V and 4 bases from J, with 9 bases between. From germline, CDR1 is KGHSY and CDR2 FQNENV. The CDR3 is 15 amino acids. The CDR3, as DNA: TGTGCCAGCAGCCAATCCAGGGGTCCCACCGGGGAGCTGTTTTTT. This encodes CASSQSRGPTGELFF.

This clone was seen only once. This chain uses TRBV27 with TRBJ1-6; D might be TRBD1 (6 bases). CDR3 length: 16 residues. Trimming removed 2 bases at V and 4 bases at J, with 12 bases between. Germline V gene lookup returns CDR1 MNHEY and CDR2 SMNVEV (reference sequence). This CDR3 is CASSLQGPSYNSPLHF. DNA of the CDR3: TGTGCCAGCAGTTTACAGGGGCCCTCGTATAATTCACCCCTCCACTTT.

The chain employs TRBV30 and TRBJ1-2; TRBD1 might be the D (6 bases). The CDR3 extends over 18 amino acids. V was cut by 1 base and J by 0 bases, with 21 bases left in between. Germline V gene data show CDR1 as GTSNPN and CDR2 as SVGIG (reference sequence). This CDR3 reads CAWSGWTEVILSNYGYTF. DNA for the CDR3: TGTGCCTGGAGTGGATGGACAGAGGTTATACTTTCTAACTATGGCTACACCTTC.

The V and J genes are TRBV4-1 and TRBJ2-1; 10 bases are a match to TRBD2. J was trimmed by 0 bases and V by 0 bases; bases with no gene match: 5. The CDR3 is 18 amino acids. Per the germline V gene, CDR1 is MGHRA and CDR2 is YSYEKL. CDR3 sequence (DNA): TGCGCCAGCAGCCAAGAGATAGCGGGGGGTATCTCCTACAATGAGCAGTTCTTC. It is translated as CASSQEIAGGISYNEQFF.